Shown below are 12 T cell receptor beta chains from a single sample sequenced in a study of a mutant IDH1 vaccine in newly diagnosed glioma. This sample's time point: week 11, during vaccination. Every vaccine dose comprised 300 ug of mutant IDH1 20-mer peptide plus topical imiquimod. Sequenced by immunoSEQ multiplex PCR; TCRdb stores in-frame clones only, minus some. This sample has more than 50,000 clones, with approximately 80% found just once. Their target antigens are unknown. The source material was PBMCs, sampled from a glioma patient whose treatment included an IDH1 peptide vaccine. These receptors were taken from a man aged 45 to 65 with glioma.

CDR3 sequence reads: CASSLSGSYEQYF. The DNA for the CDR3 is TGTGCCAGCAGCTTATCCGGTAGCTACGAGCAGTACTTC. V and J are TRBV11-3 and TRBJ2-7; D is uncertain. The V and J ends lost 2 bases and 3 bases respectively, with 8 bases between them. Germline lookup yields CDR1 SGHNT and CDR2 YENEEA. CDR3 length: 13 amino acids. The whole variable domain, remainder taken from reference TRBV11-3 and TRBJ2-7, is EAGVVQSPRYKIIEKKQPVAFWCNPISGHNTLYWYLQNLGQGPELLIRYENEEAVDDSQLPKDRFSAERLKGVDSTLKIQPAELGDSAVYLCASSLSGSYEQYFGPGTRLTVT.

The chain recombines TRBV5-4 with TRBJ2-1; D remains unclear. The CDR3 extends over 14 amino acids. V was cut by 4 bases and J by 9 bases, with 17 bases left in between. The germline V gene encodes CDR1 SGHNT and CDR2 YYREEE (reference sequence). The CDR3 is CASSPPQAAREQFF. As DNA, the CDR3 is TGTGCCAGCAGCCCCCCTCAAGCTGCGCGTGAGCAGTTCTTC.

In its sample, this clone was seen a few times. The chain carries TRBV7-2 and TRBJ1-2; D not certain. The CDR3 spans 14 residues. The germline gives CDR1 SGHTA, CDR2 FQGNSA. The germline V and J ends were trimmed by 1 base and 7 bases, with 13 bases remaining between them. For the CDR3, the DNA is TGTGCCAGCAGCTTAGATTTGGGAATCTCTGGCTACACCTTC. Translated, it gives CASSLDLGISGYTF.

This chain uses TRBV7-9 with TRBJ2-3; D may match TRBD1 or TRBD2 (5 bases each). Trimming cost V 6 bases and J 3 bases, with 16 bases left between them. The length of the CDR3 is 15 residues. CDR1 SEHNR and CDR2 FQNEAQ come from the germline V gene (reference sequence). CDR3 loop: CASRRGGGPTDTQYF. The CDR3 DNA follows: TGTGCCAGCAGGAGGGGCGGCGGGCCAACAGATACGCAGTATTTT. Based on the CDR3 plus reference TRBV7-9 and TRBJ2-3, the full variable domain is DTGVSQNPRHKITKRGQNVTFRCDPISEHNRLYWYRQTLGQGPEFLTYFQNEAQLEKSRLLSDRFSAERPKGSFSTLEIQRTEQGDSAMYLCASRRGGGPTDTQYFGPGTRLTVL.

CDR3 in amino acids: CASRGQGPDGYTF. The CDR3 DNA reads TGTGCCAGCAGGGGACAGGGTCCCGATGGCTACACCTTC. The chain recombines TRBV28 with TRBJ1-2, with TRBD1 identical over 9 bases. The CDR3 length is 13 residues. With 6 bases clipped from V and 6 bases from J, the junction kept 5 bases outside the gene matches. Looked up from germline, CDR1 is MDHEN and CDR2 is SYDVKM.

The chain is built from TRBV19 and TRBJ2-3; 9 positions match TRBD1. From germline, CDR1 is LNHDA and CDR2 SQIVND (reference sequence). The CDR3 totals 17 residues. J gave up 2 bases and V 4 bases, and 10 bases lay outside the gene matches. The DNA of the CDR3 is TGTGCCAGTAGTAGTCGACAGGGGGTTGGGGACACAGATACGCAGTATTTT. Translation: CASSSRQGVGDTDTQYF.

The chain couples TRBV5-4 to TRBJ1-1, with 9 positions matching TRBD1. In germline, CDR1 is SGHNT, CDR2 YYREEE (reference sequence). CDR3 length equals 15 residues. With V trimmed by 1 base and J by 1 base, 2 bases remained unmatched. As DNA, the CDR3 is TGTGCCAGCAGCTTGCAGGACAGGGGGAACACTGAAGCTTTCTTT. It is translated as CASSLQDRGNTEAFF. The complete variable domain, with remaining parts taken from reference TRBV5-4 and TRBJ1-1, reads ETGVTQSPTHLIKTRGQQVTLRCSSQSGHNTVSWYQQALGQGPQFIFQYYREEENGRGNFPPRFSGLQFPNYSSELNVNALELDDSALYLCASSLQDRGNTEAFFGQGTRLTVV.

This chain joins TRBV5-6 and TRBJ2-7; D unclear. Trimming shortened V by 1 base and J by 3 bases, and 8 bases separated the two germline ends. CDR1 and CDR2 from the germline V gene are SGHDT and YYEEEE. The CDR3 extends over 13 amino acids. CDR3 nucleotide sequence: TGTGCCAGCAGCTTGTACGGGCACTACGAGCAGTACTTC. Translated, it gives CASSLYGHYEQYF.

The chain uses TRBV28 and TRBJ2-2; no definite D call. This CDR3 is 15 amino acids long. The V gene lost 6 bases and the J gene lost 1 base, with 12 bases spanning the gap. Germline V gene lookup returns CDR1 MDHEN and CDR2 SYDVKM. CDR3 in amino acids: CASSSGALNTGELFF. The CDR3 DNA is TGTGCCAGCAGCTCGGGTGCCTTGAACACCGGGGAGCTGTTTTTT.

This clone showed up just a few times. The chain carries TRBV15 and TRBJ2-3; the D call may be TRBD1 or TRBD2 (5 bases each). The length of the CDR3 is 13 residues. CDR1 and CDR2 (germline): LNHNV, YYDKDF (reference sequence). V dropped 0 bases and J dropped 9 bases, with 10 bases sitting between them. CDR3 protein: CATSRDFRDTQYF. CDR3 nucleotides: TGTGCCACCAGCAGAGATTTCAGGGACACGCAGTATTTT.

This sequence joins TRBV6-5 and TRBJ2-1, with 7 bases that match TRBD2. V was pared by 5 bases and J by 10 bases, with 8 bases of the junction left unmatched. Per germline, CDR1 MNHEY and CDR2 SVGAGI. The CDR3 runs to 13 residues. CDR3 region: CASSNPGLQEQFF. The DNA for the CDR3 is TGTGCCAGCAGTAACCCGGGACTACAGGAGCAGTTCTTC.

The V and J genes are TRBV10-1 and TRBJ1-2, with D possibly TRBD1 on 6 matching bases. Trimming left V 2 bases short and J 1 base short, with 11 bases between. The CDR3 contains 15 residues. Germline lookup yields CDR1 WNHNN and CDR2 SYGVQD (reference sequence). CDR3 sequence (DNA): TGCGCCAGCAGTGAGGCGTGGGGGCTTAACTATGGCTACACCTTC. It encodes CASSEAWGLNYGYTF.